The sample holds a few counts of the clone carrying this TCR beta chain. The data belong to a study of early T cells in non-severe SARS-CoV-2 infection. Study at large: Bulk RNA from unsorted whole blood was sequenced; chains were unpaired.

V lost 6 bases and J lost 6, with 17 bases in between. CDR3 length: 14 amino acids. Attachment of unique molecular identifiers to individual cDNA molecules was performed. TCRdb fed the 5' RACE reads into MiXCR, producing one record per CDR3 protein. The sample lists more than 80,000 distinct CDR3 sequences; approximately 15% were seen once. This sequence was found in an adult who was a healthcare worker with PCR-confirmed SARS-CoV-2 infection or an uninfected control (not recorded which). The genes are TRBV12-3 or TRBV12-4 and TRBJ1-1; D gene uncertain. What was sequenced was whole blood. This CDR3 is CASSLLSSRAEAFF. The CDR3 DNA reads as TGTGCCAGCAGCTTACTGTCTTCAAGGGCTGAAGCTTTCTTT.